This T cell receptor (beta chain) stems from a study of blood T cells in healthy people across ages. Primers used in a second PCR of roughly 6 to 11 cycles were a sample-barcoded 5' primer and a J-beta primer mix. Every sample produced at least 3 million CDR3-containing paired-end reads. TCRdb recomputed calls from the 5' RACE reads with MiXCR, one row per CDR3 protein. Of some 900,000 distinct CDR3 sequences detected, about 44% appear once; the ten largest clones hold about an eighth. V was shortened by 8 bases and J by 0 bases, with 13 bases between the two germline ends. CDR3 length equals 14 residues. Germline V gives CDR1 LNHDA, CDR2 SQIVND (reference sequence).

The sequenced sample was blood. The sequence was obtained from a man aged 25 to 40 in good health. The rearrangement links TRBV19 to TRBJ1-2, with D possibly TRBD1 on 5 matching bases. As DNA, the CDR3 is TGTGCCAGTCACCGGGACTCCACTAACTATGGCTACACCTTC. It encodes CASHRDSTNYGYTF.